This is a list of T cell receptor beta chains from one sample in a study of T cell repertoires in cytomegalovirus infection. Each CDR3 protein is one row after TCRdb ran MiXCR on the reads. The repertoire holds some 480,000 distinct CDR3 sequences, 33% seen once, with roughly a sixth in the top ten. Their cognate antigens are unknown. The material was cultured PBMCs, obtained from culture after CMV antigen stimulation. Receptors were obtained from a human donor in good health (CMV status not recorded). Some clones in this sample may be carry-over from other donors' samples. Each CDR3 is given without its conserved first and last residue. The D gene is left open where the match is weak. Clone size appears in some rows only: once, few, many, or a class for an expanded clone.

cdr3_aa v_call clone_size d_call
ASSSGLGTQPQH TRBV7-8 NA NA
ASSYMTRSSYNEQF TRBV7-2 few NA
ASSPQVGQQETQY TRBV2 NA NA
ASSPGAGGNQPQH TRBV4-3 NA NA
ASSEGPRYQETQY TRBV5-1 few NA
ASSHPGQGREGYT TRBV4-1 few NA
ASSQDWGQGAFQETQY TRBV4-3 NA TRBD1
ASSLENVAAYGYT TRBV7-9 NA NA
ASSPMDSPNYGYT TRBV7-6 NA NA
ASSEYWGEEQF TRBV25-1 NA NA
ASSAASGSDQSTDTQY TRBV9 few TRBD2
ASSLTVNEKLF TRBV5-1 NA NA
SASGTGDTQY TRBV20-1 NA TRBD1
ASSPGTAAGREQY TRBV18 NA NA
ASSSGNYQETQY TRBV7-6 few NA
ASSKRFGTGGMGLADEQY TRBV19 few NA
ASSSTTTNEKLF TRBV7-8 NA NA
ATSDRGLAGWGTQY TRBV24-1 NA TRBD2
ASRPNPLAFTGNEQF TRBV12-3/TRBV12-4 NA NA
AISESKDVWEAYNEQF TRBV10-3 NA NA
ASRRQGIGGYT TRBV12-3/TRBV12-4 few TRBD1
ASSLKGLAGGEQF TRBV3-1 NA TRBD2
ASSIERQPNQPQH TRBV19 few NA
ASSPRTGGYGYT TRBV28 many TRBD1
ASSPTYGGTSNQPQH TRBV27 NA NA
ASSLRWQGETQY TRBV7-2 many NA
SASLLAGEETQY TRBV20-1 NA TRBD2
SAENRGPGKNIQY TRBV20-1 NA TRBD1
ASSPTGFYGYT TRBV5-6 NA NA
ASSPNSGRAWDEQF TRBV18 NA TRBD2
ASSWEPGAYNEQF TRBV7-3 NA NA
ASSLSGTDTDTQY TRBV7-2 many TRBD2
ASSSGYVEAF TRBV12-3/TRBV12-4 NA NA
ASSLDRISGFRGTQY TRBV7-8 NA TRBD2
ASSYLGVSNEQF TRBV6-2/TRBV6-3 few NA
ASSQGTQERDGYT TRBV7-9 few NA
ASSLAGGQF TRBV19 NA TRBD2
ASSVTGERDTQY TRBV9 NA NA
ASRAGGGNEQF TRBV6-2/TRBV6-3 few TRBD2
ASMSRGDEQF TRBV3-1 NA NA
ASREVKAEAF TRBV28 few NA
ASSYGAGANVLT TRBV19 few NA
ASSLWAVRDGYT TRBV7-9 many NA
ASSTGGTQETQY TRBV28 NA TRBD1
ASTETGGYGEGYT TRBV5-6 NA TRBD1
ASSYSSNEQF TRBV6-5 NA NA
ASRPREGYNEQF TRBV6-2/TRBV6-3 few TRBD2
ASSFSGRYNEQF TRBV7-2 many NA
ASSIRGGDTEAF TRBV5-1 NA NA
ASSYSTGKGNTIY TRBV6-6 NA NA
ASSLKRDGRPDTQY TRBV7-2 NA NA
ASGSPAGTEAF TRBV12-5 few NA
SAPSSGSGTDTQY TRBV20-1 NA TRBD2
ASSFFGGGTEAF TRBV6-1 few NA
ASSLLGTGGNSPLH TRBV19 NA TRBD1